A selection of T cell receptor beta chains follows, all from one sample in a study of T-cell reconstitution after alpha-beta-depleted transplantation in children. TCRdb called the PCR reads again in MiXCR, with one record for every CDR3 protein. This table holds 200,000 to 300,000 distinct CDR3 sequences, roughly 8.2% found once. This specimen consisted of PBMCs, mostly from graft donor cells, obtained 180 days after TCRalphabeta/CD19-depleted stem cell transplant. The receptors derive from a male patient aged 10 to 17 who had a stem cell transplant for acute lymphoblastic leukemia, so the T cells may come from the graft donor. Each CDR3 is given with its conserved first and last residue. Each record gives: V gene, J gene, D gene, clone size, CDR3 protein, CDR3 DNA. D genes are given only for firm matches. Clone size is stated in some rows and not others, as once, few, many or a class when expanded.

>TRBV6-1|TRBJ1-6|-|many
CASSSGRYNSPLHF
TGTGCCAGCAGCTCGGGTAGATATAATTCACCCCTCCACTTT
>TRBV6-5|TRBJ1-1|-|-
CASPPGLKAFF
TGTGCCAGCCCCCCGGGACTTAAAGCTTTCTTT
>TRBV19|TRBJ2-7|TRBD1|few
CASSIGPGQGGYEQYF
TGTGCCAGTAGTATAGGACCGGGACAGGGAGGCTACGAGCAGTACTTC
>TRBV20-1|TRBJ2-7|TRBD1|many
CSATGTAFSYEQYF
TGCAGTGCCACCGGGACAGCCTTTTCCTACGAGCAGTACTTC
>TRBV12-3/TRBV12-4|TRBJ2-1|-|many
CASRRDTSSYNEQFF
TGTGCCAGCAGACGGGACACAAGCTCCTACAATGAGCAGTTCTTC
>TRBV20-1|TRBJ2-4|-|many
CSARGPGQGGNIQYF
TGCAGTGCTAGGGGTCCGGGGCAGGGGGGGAACATTCAGTACTTC
>TRBV6-1|TRBJ2-1|-|-
CASSPGPGTYNEQFF
TGTGCCAGCAGTCCCGGGCCAGGGACCTACAATGAGCAGTTCTTC
>TRBV3-1|TRBJ1-6|-|many
CASSQMSLGGNSPLHF
TGTGCCAGCAGCCAAATGAGTCTAGGAGGTAATTCACCCCTCCACTTT
>TRBV9|TRBJ1-3|-|many
CASSGQWGNTIYF
TGTGCCAGCAGCGGGCAGTGGGGAAACACCATATATTTT
>TRBV5-1|TRBJ2-4|-|many
CASSPDPGVVIQYF
TGCGCCAGCAGCCCTGATCCAGGGGTGGTCATTCAGTACTTC
>TRBV24-1|TRBJ1-1|-|-
CATSDPDSSEAFF
TGTGCCACCAGTGACCCCGACAGTTCTGAAGCTTTCTTT
>TRBV6-5|TRBJ1-2|-|many
CASSYGQSYGYTF
TGTGCCAGCAGTTACGGGCAGAGCTATGGCTACACCTTC
>TRBV7-9|TRBJ2-7|-|-
CASSLIRPDDEQYF
TGTGCCAGCAGCTTAATCCGGCCGGACGACGAGCAGTACTTC
>TRBV19|TRBJ1-5|-|-
CASSIENIGAGSKAPQHF
TGTGCCAGTAGTATAGAGAATATCGGGGCGGGATCCAAAGCACCCCAGCATTTT
>TRBV12-3/TRBV12-4|TRBJ2-5|-|many
CASSLGPAEETQYF
TGTGCCAGCAGTTTAGGACCTGCGGAAGAGACCCAGTACTTC
>TRBV12-2|TRBJ2-5|-|few
CASRLIPRAALEETQYF
TGTGCAAGTCGCTTGATCCCGAGGGCGGCCCTAGAGGAGACCCAGTACTTC
>TRBV28|TRBJ1-6|-|many
CAITSGGHNSPLHF
TGTGCCATTACCTCGGGGGGGCATAATTCACCCCTCCACTTT
>TRBV2|TRBJ2-5|-|many
CASSGEYQETQYF
TGTGCCAGCAGTGGAGAGTATCAAGAGACCCAGTACTTC
>TRBV11-1|TRBJ2-2|-|-
CASSQTEPNTGELFF
TGTGCCAGCAGCCAGACAGAGCCAAACACCGGGGAGCTGTTTTTT
>TRBV2|TRBJ1-3|-|many
CASSERGRHTIYF
TGTGCCAGCAGTGAGCGGGGGAGGCACACCATATATTTT
>TRBV7-2|TRBJ2-7|-|many
CASSLNSGGAVEQYF
TGTGCCAGCAGCTTAAATTCCGGGGGCGCGGTTGAGCAGTACTTC
>TRBV6-1|TRBJ1-6|-|many
CASSRGNYNSPLHF
TGTGCCAGCTCGAGGGGAAATTATAATTCACCCCTCCACTTT
>TRBV20-1|TRBJ2-1|-|many
CSARDRPGTKRYNEQFF
TGCAGTGCTAGAGATCGGCCGGGAACCAAACGTTACAATGAGCAGTTCTTC
>TRBV29-1|TRBJ2-7|-|many
CSVEVPGRYEQYF
TGCAGCGTTGAAGTTCCAGGGCGGTACGAGCAGTACTTC
>TRBV10-2|TRBJ2-3|TRBD2|-
CASRPGTSGTPTDTQYF
TGCGCCAGCCGTCCCGGGACTAGCGGAACTCCCACAGATACGCAGTATTTT
>TRBV20-1|TRBJ2-3|-|many
CSARGLSDTQYF
TGCAGTGCTAGAGGGCTTTCAGATACGCAGTATTTT
>TRBV5-1|TRBJ2-2|-|many
CASSARGMNTGELFF
TGCGCCAGCAGTGCTAGGGGGATGAACACCGGGGAGCTGTTTTTT
>TRBV29-1|TRBJ2-7|-|many
CSVGAGGFIEQYF
TGCAGCGTTGGGGCAGGGGGGTTTATCGAGCAGTACTTC
>TRBV2|TRBJ1-6|-|many
CASSFGDFYNSPLHF
TGTGCCAGCAGCTTTGGGGACTTCTATAATTCACCCCTCCACTTT
>TRBV20-1|TRBJ1-4|-|many
CSALGQPTNEKLFF
TGCAGTGCCCTAGGACAGCCAACTAATGAAAAACTGTTTTTT
>TRBV27|TRBJ2-7|TRBD2|many
CASSPYPGLAGEQYF
TGTGCCAGCAGTCCATATCCGGGACTAGCGGGCGAGCAGTACTTC
>TRBV7-7|TRBJ2-1|-|many
CASSTDRGNEQFF
TGTGCTAGCAGCACAGACAGAGGCAATGAGCAGTTCTTC
>TRBV7-3|TRBJ2-3|TRBD1|many
CASSLGDRGRTDTQYF
TGTGCCAGCAGCTTAGGGGACAGGGGGCGGACAGATACGCAGTATTTT
>TRBV7-2|TRBJ2-2|-|many
CASSLVSWLDTGELFF
TGTGCCAGCAGCTTAGTTTCCTGGCTAGACACCGGGGAGCTGTTTTTT
>TRBV5-1|TRBJ1-2|-|many
CASSFGRADGYTF
TGCGCCAGCAGCTTTGGCAGGGCTGACGGCTACACCTTC
>TRBV27|TRBJ2-7|-|many
CASSLRGPRSYEQYF
TGTGCCAGCAGTTTGCGGGGGCCCCGCTCCTACGAGCAGTACTTC
>TRBV6-2/TRBV6-3|TRBJ2-7|TRBD1|-
CASSYSRDRFHEQYF
TGTGCCAGCAGTTACTCGAGGGACAGGTTTCACGAGCAGTACTTC
>TRBV7-9|TRBJ1-2|TRBD1|many
CASSSTGTEDPFYGYTF
TGTGCCAGCAGCTCGACCGGGACAGAAGATCCCTTCTATGGCTACACCTTC
>TRBV11-2|TRBJ2-2|TRBD2|many
CASSPFSLAGGPTGELFF
TGTGCCAGCAGCCCTTTCTCTTTAGCGGGGGGTCCCACCGGGGAGCTGTTTTTT
>TRBV28|TRBJ2-7|-|many
CASMDGGEVGYEQYF
TGTGCCAGCATGGACGGAGGAGAGGTAGGGTACGAGCAGTACTTC
>TRBV6-5|TRBJ1-2|-|many
CASSYGGRTNYGYTF
TGTGCCAGCAGTTACGGAGGGAGGACTAACTATGGCTACACCTTC
>TRBV10-3|TRBJ1-2|-|many
CAITPQESYGYTF
TGTGCCATCACCCCACAGGAGAGCTATGGCTACACCTTC
>TRBV29-1|TRBJ1-1|-|many
CSVVGRWNTEAFF
TGCAGCGTTGTCGGGAGGTGGAACACTGAAGCTTTCTTT
>TRBV7-2|TRBJ1-6|-|many
CASSLEERSNSPLHF
TGTGCCAGCAGCTTAGAGGAGAGATCCAATTCACCCCTCCACTTT
>TRBV28|TRBJ1-1|-|many
CASTGPKNTEAFF
TGTGCCAGCACCGGACCCAAGAACACTGAAGCTTTCTTT
>TRBV20-1|TRBJ2-5|-|-
CSARDSGRGRTQYF
TGCAGTGCTAGAGATTCGGGGAGGGGGAGAACCCAGTACTTC
>TRBV7-9|TRBJ2-2|-|many
CASSLYTNTGELFF
TGTGCCAGCAGCTTGTATACGAACACCGGGGAGCTGTTTTTT
>TRBV14|TRBJ2-5|-|many
CASTRGQELWETQYF
TGTGCCAGCACCCGAGGGCAGGAACTTTGGGAGACCCAGTACTTC
>TRBV20-1|TRBJ1-5|-|many
CSAKLQSTGGGQPQHF
TGCAGTGCTAAACTCCAATCGACAGGAGGGGGTCAGCCCCAGCATTTT
>TRBV4-3|TRBJ1-6|-|many
CASSQERVGAGSPLHF
TGCGCCAGCAGCCAAGAAAGGGTTGGGGCGGGTTCACCCCTCCACTTT
>TRBV6-1|TRBJ2-5|TRBD1|many
CASRARTGQETQYF
TGTGCCAGCAGGGCCCGGACAGGCCAAGAGACCCAGTACTTC
>TRBV3-1|TRBJ1-4|TRBD1|many
CASSQDSWTGSEKLFF
TGTGCCAGCAGCCAAGATTCTTGGACAGGGAGTGAAAAACTGTTTTTT
>TRBV7-2|TRBJ2-7|-|many
CASSLGHSYEQYF
TGTGCCAGCAGCTTAGGCCACTCCTACGAGCAGTACTTC
>TRBV20-1|TRBJ1-2|-|many
CSARGYNRANNYGYTF
TGCAGTGCTCGGGGTTACAACAGGGCCAATAACTATGGCTACACCTTC
>TRBV5-8|TRBJ1-2|-|-
CVSSPPRDYGYTF
TGTGTCTCCTCGCCCCCTCGGGACTATGGCTACACCTTC
>TRBV7-8|TRBJ2-3|-|-
CASSLVGGRPDTQYF
TGTGCCAGCAGCCTCGTGGGGGGCCGCCCAGATACGCAGTATTTT
>TRBV9|TRBJ2-6|TRBD1|-
CASSVCTGGQGGSGANVLTF
TGTGCCAGCAGCGTATGCACAGGGGGACAGGGAGGGTCTGGGGCCAACGTCCTGACTTTC
>TRBV5-1|TRBJ2-1|TRBD2|many
CASSPLGLAGGSSYNEQFF
TGCGCCAGCAGCCCCCTGGGACTAGCGGGGGGGAGCTCCTACAATGAGCAGTTCTTC